These 9 T cell receptor beta chains were all obtained from the same sample, sequenced in a study of blood T cell repertoires in COVID-19. Clones were read by immunoSEQ multiplex PCR, and TCRdb kept only the in-frame ones, dropping some. Counted here are 300,000 to 400,000 clones, over 90% occurring once; the ten biggest clones make up about 4%. The material sequenced was PBMCs or T cells enriched from blood (not recorded which). These receptors were collected from a woman under 40 who had been exposed to COVID-19.

V usage is TRBV21-1 and J usage is TRBJ1-2; TRBD1 is taken as the D call from the table, unchecked against the DNA. TRBV21-1 is given as a pseudogene. This CDR3 spans 15 amino acids. The DNA for the CDR3 is TGTGCCAGCAGCAAAGCTCCTCAGGGGGCGCGGGGCTACACCTTC. This encodes CASSKAPQGARGYTF.

This clone appeared a few times. V gene TRBV15 combines with J gene TRBJ1-1; D is ambiguous. The CDR3 extends over 14 amino acids. The germline gives CDR1 LNHNV, CDR2 YYDKDF (reference sequence). V dropped 1 base and J dropped 7 bases, with 13 bases sitting between them. The CDR3 spells CATSRGVGSIEAFF. The CDR3 DNA reads TGTGCCACCAGCAGAGGGGTAGGTAGCATTGAAGCTTTCTTT.

V and J are TRBV19 and TRBJ1-2; perhaps TRBD1 as D (5 bases). Germline CDR1 and CDR2: LNHDA and SQIVND (reference sequence). The CDR3 length is 13 residues. Between the trimmed V and J ends, which lost 6 bases and 7 bases, there was a span of 15 bases. CDR3 bases: TGTGCCAGTAGCGAACGAAGGGGTTTTGGCTACACCTTC. Protein sequence: CASSERRGFGYTF. The variable domain in full, completed from reference TRBV19 and TRBJ1-2, reads DGGITQSPKYLFRKEGQNVTLSCEQNLNHDAMYWYRQDPGQGLRLIYYSQIVNDFQKGDIAEGYSVSREKKESFPLTVTSAQKNPTAFYLCASSERRGFGYTFGSGTRLTVV.

V and J are TRBV25-1 and TRBJ1-1, with 9 bases aligning to TRBD1. The junction had 10 bases not matched to a gene; V was cut back by 9 bases and J by 2 bases. Germline CDR1 reads MGHDK; CDR2 reads SYGVNS. The CDR3 extends over 15 amino acids. The CDR3 nucleotides read TGTGCCAGTGCCGACTGGGACAGGGAAAACACTGAAGCTTTCTTT. This sequence encodes CASADWDRENTEAFF.

The chain links TRBV5-1 to TRBJ1-4, with D unclear. Germline V gene data show CDR1 as SGHRS and CDR2 as YFSETQ. Trimming left V 6 bases short and J 7 bases short, with 13 bases between. This CDR3 spans 13 amino acids. CDR3 nucleotide sequence: TGCGCCAGCACCCTCGGGGTAGGTGAAAAACTGTTTTTT. Its translation is CASTLGVGEKLFF.

The rearrangement uses TRBV27 and TRBJ2-7; TRBD1 matches at 9 bases. Germline CDR1 and CDR2: MNHEY and SMNVEV (reference sequence). The CDR3 length is 15 residues. V gave up 6 bases and J gave up 3 bases; unmatched junction bases: 9. The CDR3 spells CASRINRDRVYEQYF. DNA of the CDR3: TGTGCCAGCAGAATAAACCGGGACAGGGTCTACGAGCAGTACTTC.

The V gene is TRBV7-9, the J gene TRBJ1-2; no firm D call. CDR3 size: 11 residues. Germline CDR1 is SEHNR and CDR2 is FQNEAQ (reference sequence). V lost 2 bases, J lost 4 bases, and 2 bases lay in between. The DNA for the CDR3 is TGTGCCAGCAGCTTACTCTATGGCTACACCTTC. Its translation: CASSLLYGYTF.

The V gene is TRBV19, the J gene TRBJ2-5; D remains ambiguous. The V gene lost 6 bases and the J gene lost 10 bases, with 12 bases spanning the gap. The CDR3 contains 11 residues. Per the germline V gene, CDR1 is LNHDA and CDR2 is SQIVND (reference sequence). As DNA, the CDR3 is TGTGCCAGTAGAGGCGGTCGCGGCCAGTACTTC. Its translation is CASRGGRGQYF.

This CDR3 reads CASSLGPNSYEQYF. The CDR3 nucleotides read TGTGCCAGCAGCTTAGGGCCCAACTCCTACGAGCAGTACTTC. This chain connects TRBV7-9 to TRBJ2-7; D gene unclear. V was clipped by 1 base and J by 0 bases, with 7 bases between them. The CDR3 runs 14 residues. CDR1 is SEHNR and CDR2 is FQNEAQ in the germline V gene (reference sequence).